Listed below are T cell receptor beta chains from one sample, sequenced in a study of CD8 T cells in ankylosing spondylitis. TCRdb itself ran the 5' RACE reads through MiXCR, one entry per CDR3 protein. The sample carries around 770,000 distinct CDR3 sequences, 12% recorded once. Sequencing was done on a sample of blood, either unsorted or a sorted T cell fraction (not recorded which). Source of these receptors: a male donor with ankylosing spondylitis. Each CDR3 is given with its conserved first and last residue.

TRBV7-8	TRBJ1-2	CASSLVVRTGTTYGYTF
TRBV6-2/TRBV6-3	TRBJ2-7	CASSYVKGGPRTYEQYF
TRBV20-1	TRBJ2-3	CSARDGSGRASATDTQYF
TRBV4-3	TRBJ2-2	CASSQGPQGETGELFF
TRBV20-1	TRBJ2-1	CSASDYKSSYNEQFF
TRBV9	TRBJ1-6	CASSAGTGVNSPLHF
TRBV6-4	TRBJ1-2	CASRTRRGYTF
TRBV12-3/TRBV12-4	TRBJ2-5	CASSLLIRETQYF
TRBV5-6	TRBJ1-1	CASSIYLQGTEAFF
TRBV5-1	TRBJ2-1	CASFSGSDNEQFF
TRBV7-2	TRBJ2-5	CASSPGTGGVETQYF
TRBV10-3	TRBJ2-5	CAISSVGKETQYF
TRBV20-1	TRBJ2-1	CSARARDRDYNEQFF
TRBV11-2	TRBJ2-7	CASRTAGTSFEQYF
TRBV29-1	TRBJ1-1	CSVGDTSNTEAFF
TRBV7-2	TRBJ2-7	CASSSGVSYEQYF
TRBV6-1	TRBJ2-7	CASRGLLTGSYEQYF
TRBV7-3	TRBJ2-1	CASSLKASTNEQFF
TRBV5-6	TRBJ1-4	CASSLIGGGTNEKLFF
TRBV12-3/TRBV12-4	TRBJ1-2	CASSPSQTTNYGYTF
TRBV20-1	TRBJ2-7	CSARGQRQNPYEQYF
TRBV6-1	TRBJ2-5	CASSRGSAGLWETQYF
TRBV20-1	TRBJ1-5	CSARVRQGGQPQHF
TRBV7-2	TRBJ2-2	CASRTVNTGELFF
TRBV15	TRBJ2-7	CATSIGKNYEQYF
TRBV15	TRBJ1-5	CATSGGQHRYSNQPQHF
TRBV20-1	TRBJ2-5	CSASRTKETQYF
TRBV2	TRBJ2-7	CASSALTSGRDNYEQYF
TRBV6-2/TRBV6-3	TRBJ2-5	CASSSRAPETQYF
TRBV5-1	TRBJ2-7	CASSFLPTGNYEQYF
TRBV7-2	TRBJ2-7	CASSRGGPAYEQYF
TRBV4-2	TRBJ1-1	CASSQYVRQGSVAFF
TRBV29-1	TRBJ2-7	CSAEGLAVNEQYF
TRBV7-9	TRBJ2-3	CASSAHRGQDADTQYF
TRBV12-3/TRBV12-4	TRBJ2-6	CASSPPDTPRANVLTF
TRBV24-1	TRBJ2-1	CATSDPSGDNEQFF
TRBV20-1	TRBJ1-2	CSARRGLGYTF
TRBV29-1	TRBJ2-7	CSVAQIQGAGEQYF
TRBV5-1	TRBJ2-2	CASSYQGVNTGELFF
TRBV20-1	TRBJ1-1	CSVRGGYTEAFF
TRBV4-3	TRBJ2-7	CASSQGRGEEQYF
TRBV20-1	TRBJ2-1	CSAREPSGAYYNEQFF
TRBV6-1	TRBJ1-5	CASSHRVQGQPQHF
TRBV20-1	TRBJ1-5	CSVPGTGTLQPQHF
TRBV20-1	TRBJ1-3	CSARSTGGSGNTIYF
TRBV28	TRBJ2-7	CASRKDSYEQYF
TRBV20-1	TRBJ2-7	CSASETPGAYEQYF
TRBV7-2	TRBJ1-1	CASSLVGGSNTEAFF